This T cell receptor beta chain came from a study of vaccination effects on CD4 cells after COVID-19. The assay was immunoSEQ multiplex PCR, and TCRdb's table has in-frame clones only and misses some. The table records about 22,000 clones, roughly 75% of them present only once. Before sequencing, viral peptide pools were used by the ViraFEST assay to expand antigen-specific CD4+ T cells. Scientists isolated CD4+ T cells after a roughly 9-day culture period ended. Having tested negative for nucleocapsid antibodies, the vaccine recipients showed no prior SARS-CoV-2 infection. PBMC were cultured at a few million per well with around 10 IU/ml IL-2 and about 9.5 ug/ml peptides. In regard to this clone: Its specificity is not known.

Findings and caveats of the study: Common cold coronavirus cross-reactivity was shown by only 1 of 255 vaccine-induced clones in healthy vaccinees.

This clonotype was sampled from a human donor who received a COVID-19 vaccine. Sequenced here: CD4+ T cells from PBMCs cultured with HCoV-NL63 spike peptides, sampled before COVID-19 vaccination.

The CDR3 reads CARDVLRVSYNEQFF. The CDR3 bases are TGCGCCAGGGACGTTCTGCGGGTGTCCTACAATGAGCAGTTCTTC. This chain connects TRBV10-1 to TRBJ2-1; tentative D call: TRBD2 (5 bases). Germline assignment: CDR1 WNHNN and CDR2 SYGVQD (reference sequence). The CDR3 has 15 residues. V dropped 9 bases and J dropped 1 base, with 16 bases sitting between them.